This TCR beta chain was identified during a study of regulatory and conventional T cells in RAG deficiency. CDR3 length: 15 residues. Germline CDR1 and CDR2: LGHNA and YNFKEQ. Between the trimmed V and J ends, which lost 1 base and 3 bases, there was a span of 12 bases. This clone has a single count. The antigen remains unidentified. Repertoires were generated with immunoSEQ multiplex PCR, while TCRdb's copy carries only in-frame clones and drops some. The sample carries 30,000 to 40,000 clones, approximately 90% recorded once. Regarding the study as a whole: Patient subsets had shorter CDR3s; Omenn Treg-Tconv overlap exceeded 80%. Treg unique TCR beta sequences were approximately 100-fold fewer in Omenn syndrome and CID/AS patients than controls.

A further study also used this sample, focusing on regulatory T cells. That source adds: The PCR used 52 TRBV and 13 TRBJ primers. Regulatory T cells showed the strongest V-J pair restriction and V/J gene skewing among patient repertoires.

Input material: CD8+ T cells sorted from blood. The TCR was taken from a human donor in good health. V and J are TRBV4-2 and TRBJ1-1; perhaps TRBD1 as D (6 bases). The CDR3 DNA reads TGTGCCAGCAGCCAAGTTCAGGGGATCGACACTGAAGCTTTCTTT. Protein: CASSQVQGIDTEAFF.